These 9 T cell receptor beta chains were all obtained from the same sample, sequenced in a study of T cells in Graves' hyperthyroidism and ophthalmopathy. The CDR3 regions of TCR beta were amplified from RNA transcripts. A first-round RT-PCR of the TCR CDR3 used the HTBI primer set. TCRdb itself ran the multiplex PCR reads through MiXCR, one entry per CDR3 protein. This sample has about 700,000 distinct CDR3 sequences, with 11% to 15% found just once. Sequencing input: blood. Every receptor here comes from a woman aged 18-29 years with Graves' hyperthyroidism.

V and J are TRBV19 and TRBJ2-7; 7 bases agree with TRBD2. The CDR3 is 15 residues long. Per germline, CDR1 LNHDA and CDR2 SQIVND (reference sequence). Trimming removed 7 bases from V and 2 bases from J; junction bases left unmatched: 11. CDR3 nucleotides: TGTGCCAGTAAGGGCCTAGCGGCAGCCCCCTACGAGCAGTACTTC. It translates to CASKGLAAAPYEQYF.

The sample holds a few counts of this clonotype. This chain links TRBV20-1 with TRBJ1-4; D gene ambiguous. Per the germline V gene, CDR1 is DFQATT and CDR2 is SNEGSKA (reference sequence). V was clipped by 6 bases and J by 6 bases, with 17 bases between them. The CDR3 is made up of 14 amino acids. The CDR3 loop is CSASGVHGDEKLFF. The CDR3 nucleotides read TGCAGTGCCAGTGGGGTACACGGCGATGAAAAACTGTTTTTT.

Of note for this clonotype: A much larger clonotype is one base distant, so this may be a read error. The rearrangement joins TRBV2 to TRBJ2-1; 9 bases are a match to TRBD2. This CDR3 spans 16 amino acids. The V and J ends lost 9 bases and 0 bases, in that order; junction bases with no gene match: 9. The germline V gene encodes CDR1 SNHLY and CDR2 FYNNEI. CDR3 amino acids: CARDVHSGGSYNEQFF. CDR3 DNA: TGTGCCAGGGATGTTCATAGCGGGGGCTCCTACAATGAGCAGTTCTTC.

Ten or more counts support this clonotype. This rearrangement joins TRBV10-1 to TRBJ2-2, with a possible D match to TRBD2 (6 bases). There are 14 residues in the CDR3. V was pared by 7 bases and J by 4 bases, with 13 bases between. Germline V CDR1 and CDR2: WNHNN, SYGVQD (reference sequence). DNA for the CDR3: TGCGCCAGCACCCCAGGACTATCCACCGGGGAGCTGTTTTTT. It codes for CASTPGLSTGELFF.

For the CDR3, the DNA is TGCGCCAGCAGCCACCCGGCGGAGGGGAAGACTGGAAACACCATATATTTT. It yields the protein CASSHPAEGKTGNTIYF. The V call is TRBV4-1, the J call TRBJ1-3, with D possibly being TRBD1 (5 bases). Germline V gene sequence: CDR1 MGHRA, CDR2 YSYEKL. The CDR3 has 17 residues. Between the trimmed V and J ends, which lost 3 bases and 2 bases, there was a span of 17 bases.

This clonotype was counted at least ten times. V is TRBV20-1 and J is TRBJ2-3; D call uncertain. Deletions cut 6 bases from V and 0 bases from J, with 7 bases between. CDR1 is DFQATT, CDR2 SNEGSKA, per germline (reference sequence). The CDR3 totals 12 residues. DNA of the CDR3: TGCAGTGCCCTACTTAGCACAGATACGCAGTATTTT. This sequence encodes CSALLSTDTQYF.

The table lists this clonotype with many counts. The chain couples TRBV18 to TRBJ1-4; tentative D call: TRBD1 (5 bases). The CDR3 loop spans 14 amino acids. CDR1 and CDR2 from the germline V gene are KGHSH and LQKENI. V lost 6 bases and J lost 5, with 13 bases in between. CDR3 amino acids: CASSSGGDNEKLFF. CDR3 sequence (DNA): TGTGCCAGCTCGTCGGGGGGAGACAATGAAAAACTGTTTTTT.

There are many counts of this clonotype. The chain couples TRBV6-2 or TRBV6-3 to TRBJ2-7; the D is unclear. The ends were cut back, 7 bases at V and 0 bases at J, with 10 bases in the middle. Looked up from germline, CDR1 is MNHEY and CDR2 is SVGEGT. The CDR3 covers 13 residues. CDR3 in amino acids: CASNRLFSYEQYF. The CDR3 nucleotides read TGTGCCAGCAATAGACTCTTCTCCTACGAGCAGTACTTC.

This clonotype showed up many times. V and J are TRBV12-3 or TRBV12-4 and TRBJ1-1, with no clear D. This CDR3 has 16 amino acids. Trimming cost V 7 bases and J 7 bases, with 25 bases left between them. CDR3 bases: TGTGCCAGCACTATTACGACGAGTACGGGCCGGATTGAAGCTTTCTTT. Its translation: CASTITTSTGRIEAFF.